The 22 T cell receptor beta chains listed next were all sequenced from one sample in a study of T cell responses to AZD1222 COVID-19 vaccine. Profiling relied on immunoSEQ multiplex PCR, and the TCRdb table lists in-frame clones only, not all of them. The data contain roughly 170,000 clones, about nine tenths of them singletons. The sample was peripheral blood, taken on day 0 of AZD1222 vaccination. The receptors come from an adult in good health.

As DNA, the CDR3 is TGTGCCAGCAGCCCCGAAGTGCTCACTGAAGCTTTCTTT. Protein sequence: CASSPEVLTEAFF. The chain couples TRBV7-2 to TRBJ1-1; D is undetermined. Germline-derived CDR1 and CDR2 are SGHTA and FQGNSA. V lost 5 bases to trimming and J lost 4 bases, with 11 bases between them. The CDR3 runs to 13 residues.

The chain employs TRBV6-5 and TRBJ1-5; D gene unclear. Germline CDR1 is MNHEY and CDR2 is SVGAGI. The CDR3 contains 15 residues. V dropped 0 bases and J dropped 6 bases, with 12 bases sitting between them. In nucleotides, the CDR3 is TGTGCCAGCAGTTACTCCGGGCCAGGCCCTCAGCCCCAGCATTTT. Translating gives CASSYSGPGPQPQHF.

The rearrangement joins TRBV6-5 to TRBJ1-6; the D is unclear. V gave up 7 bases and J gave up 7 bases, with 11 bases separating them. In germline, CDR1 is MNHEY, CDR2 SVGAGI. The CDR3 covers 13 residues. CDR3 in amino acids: CASKGILNSPLHF. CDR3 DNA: TGTGCCAGCAAAGGGATTCTCAATTCACCCCTCCACTTT.

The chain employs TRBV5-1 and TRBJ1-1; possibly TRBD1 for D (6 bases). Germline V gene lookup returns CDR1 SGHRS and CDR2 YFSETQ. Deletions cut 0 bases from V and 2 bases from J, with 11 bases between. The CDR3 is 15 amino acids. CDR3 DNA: TGCGCCAGCAGCTTGGCAGGGGCAGCAAACACTGAAGCTTTCTTT. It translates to CASSLAGAANTEAFF.

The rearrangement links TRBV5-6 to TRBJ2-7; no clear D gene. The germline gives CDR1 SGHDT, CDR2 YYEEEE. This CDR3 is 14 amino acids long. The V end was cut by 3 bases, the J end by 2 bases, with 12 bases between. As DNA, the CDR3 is TGTGCCAGCAGCTACGCTGGTTGGGCCTACGAGCAGTACTTC. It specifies CASSYAGWAYEQYF.

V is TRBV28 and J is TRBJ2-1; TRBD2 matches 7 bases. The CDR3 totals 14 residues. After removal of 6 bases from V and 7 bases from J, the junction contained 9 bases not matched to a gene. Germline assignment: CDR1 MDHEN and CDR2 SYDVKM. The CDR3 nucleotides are TGTGCCAGCAGGCCCGGGACTAAGGCGAATGAGCAGTTCTTC. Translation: CASRPGTKANEQFF.

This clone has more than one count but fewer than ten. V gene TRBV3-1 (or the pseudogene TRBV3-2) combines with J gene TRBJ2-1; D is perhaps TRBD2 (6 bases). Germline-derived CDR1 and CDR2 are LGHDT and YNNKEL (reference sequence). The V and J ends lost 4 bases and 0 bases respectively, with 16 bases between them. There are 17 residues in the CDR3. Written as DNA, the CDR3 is TGTGCCAGCAGCCTTCAAGGAGGGCGGAGCTCCTACAATGAGCAGTTCTTC. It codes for CASSLQGGRSSYNEQFF.

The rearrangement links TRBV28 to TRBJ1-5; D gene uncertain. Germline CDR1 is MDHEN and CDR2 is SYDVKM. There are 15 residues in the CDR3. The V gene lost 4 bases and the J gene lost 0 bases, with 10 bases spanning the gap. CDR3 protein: CASSSIAFSNQPQHF. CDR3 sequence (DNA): TGTGCCAGCAGTTCAATAGCGTTTAGCAATCAGCCCCAGCATTTT.

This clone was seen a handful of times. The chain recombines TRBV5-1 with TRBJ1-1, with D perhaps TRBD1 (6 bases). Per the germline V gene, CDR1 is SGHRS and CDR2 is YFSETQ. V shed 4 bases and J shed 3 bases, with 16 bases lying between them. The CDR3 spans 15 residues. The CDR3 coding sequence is TGCGCCAGCAGCCCGAGCCTTCAGGGGTACACTGAAGCTTTCTTT. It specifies CASSPSLQGYTEAFF.

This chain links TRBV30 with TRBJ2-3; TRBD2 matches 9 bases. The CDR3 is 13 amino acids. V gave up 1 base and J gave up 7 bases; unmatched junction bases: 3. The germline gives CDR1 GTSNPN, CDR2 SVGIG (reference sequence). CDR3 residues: CAWSGLAGNTQYF. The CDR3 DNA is TGTGCCTGGAGTGGGCTAGCGGGAAATACGCAGTATTTT.

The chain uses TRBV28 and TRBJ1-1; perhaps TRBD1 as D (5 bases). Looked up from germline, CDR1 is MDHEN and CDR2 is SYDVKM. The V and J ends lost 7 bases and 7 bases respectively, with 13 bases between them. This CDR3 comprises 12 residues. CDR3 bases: TGTGCCAGCAATTCCGGGACGCTTGAAGCTTTCTTT. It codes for CASNSGTLEAFF.

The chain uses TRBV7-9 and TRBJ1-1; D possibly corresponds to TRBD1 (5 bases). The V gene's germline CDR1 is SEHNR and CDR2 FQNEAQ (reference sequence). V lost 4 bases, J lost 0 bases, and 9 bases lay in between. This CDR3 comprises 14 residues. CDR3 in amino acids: CASSSGVMNTEAFF. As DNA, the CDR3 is TGTGCCAGCAGCTCGGGGGTGATGAACACTGAAGCTTTCTTT.

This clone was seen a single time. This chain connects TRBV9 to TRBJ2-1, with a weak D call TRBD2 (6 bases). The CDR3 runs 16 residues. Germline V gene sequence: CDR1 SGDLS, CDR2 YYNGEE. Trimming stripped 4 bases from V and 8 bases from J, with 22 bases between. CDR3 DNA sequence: TGTGCCAGCAGCTACAATCCACGGGGCGGGAAACATGAGCAGTTCTTC. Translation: CASSYNPRGGKHEQFF.

The CDR3 DNA reads as TGTGCCAGCAGCGGACGGACAGGGAGGAATGGCTACACCTTC. It is translated as CASSGRTGRNGYTF. V and J are TRBV5-4 and TRBJ1-2; TRBD1 agrees at 8 bases. Germline CDR1 is SGHNT and CDR2 is YYREEE (reference sequence). The CDR3 spans 14 residues. Trimming at V came to 4 bases and at J to 6 bases, leaving 8 bases not matched to a gene. The full variable domain, completed using reference TRBV5-4 and TRBJ1-2, is ETGVTQSPTHLIKTRGQQVTLRCSSQSGHNTVSWYQQALGQGPQFIFQYYREEENGRGNFPPRFSGLQFPNYSSELNVNALELDDSALYLCASSGRTGRNGYTFGSGTRLTVV.

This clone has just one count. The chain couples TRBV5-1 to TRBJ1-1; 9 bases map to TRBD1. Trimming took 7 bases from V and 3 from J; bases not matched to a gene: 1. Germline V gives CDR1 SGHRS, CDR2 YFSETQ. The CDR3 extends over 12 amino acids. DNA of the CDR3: TGCGCCAGCGGGACAGGGCACACTGAAGCTTTCTTT. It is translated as CASGTGHTEAFF.

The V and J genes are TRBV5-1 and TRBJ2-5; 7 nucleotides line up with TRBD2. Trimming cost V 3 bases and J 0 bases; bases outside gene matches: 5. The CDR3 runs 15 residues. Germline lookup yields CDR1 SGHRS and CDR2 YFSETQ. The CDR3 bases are TGCGCCAGCAGCTCGCGGGGGACGTACCAAGAGACCCAGTACTTC. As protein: CASSSRGTYQETQYF.

CDR3 loop: CASSFNRGANTGELFF. The CDR3 region has the DNA TGTGCCAGCAGCTTCAACCGGGGGGCGAACACCGGGGAGCTGTTTTTT. The chain employs TRBV7-2 and TRBJ2-2; 7 bases agree with TRBD2. The CDR3 spans 16 residues. CDR1 and CDR2 from the germline V gene are SGHTA and FQGNSA. Trimming at V came to 3 bases and at J to 0 bases, leaving 4 bases not matched to a gene.

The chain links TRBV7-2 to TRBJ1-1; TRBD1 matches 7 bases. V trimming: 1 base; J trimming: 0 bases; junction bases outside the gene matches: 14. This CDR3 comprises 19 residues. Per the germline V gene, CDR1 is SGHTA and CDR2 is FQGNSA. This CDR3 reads CASSLDPGQTLRMNTEAFF. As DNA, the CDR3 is TGTGCCAGCAGCTTAGATCCGGGACAGACTCTGAGAATGAACACTGAAGCTTTCTTT.

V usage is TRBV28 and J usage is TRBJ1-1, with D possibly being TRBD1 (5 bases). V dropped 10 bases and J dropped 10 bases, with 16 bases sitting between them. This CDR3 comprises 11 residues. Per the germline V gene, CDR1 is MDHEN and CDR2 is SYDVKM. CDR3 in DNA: TGTGCCATCATAGGGCGGGGGATAGCTTTCTTT. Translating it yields CAIIGRGIAFF.

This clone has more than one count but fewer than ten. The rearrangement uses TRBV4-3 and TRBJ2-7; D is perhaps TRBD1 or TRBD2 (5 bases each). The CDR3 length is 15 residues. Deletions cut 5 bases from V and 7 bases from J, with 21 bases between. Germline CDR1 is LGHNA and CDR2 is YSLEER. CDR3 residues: CASSLATETPGEQYF. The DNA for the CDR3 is TGCGCCAGCAGCTTAGCGACAGAAACTCCGGGGGAGCAGTACTTC.

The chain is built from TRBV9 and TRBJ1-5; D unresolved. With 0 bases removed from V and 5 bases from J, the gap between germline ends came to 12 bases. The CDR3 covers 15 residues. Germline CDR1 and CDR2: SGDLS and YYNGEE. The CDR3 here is CASSVDSGPDQPQHF. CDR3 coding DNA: TGTGCCAGCAGCGTAGATAGCGGACCCGATCAGCCCCAGCATTTT.

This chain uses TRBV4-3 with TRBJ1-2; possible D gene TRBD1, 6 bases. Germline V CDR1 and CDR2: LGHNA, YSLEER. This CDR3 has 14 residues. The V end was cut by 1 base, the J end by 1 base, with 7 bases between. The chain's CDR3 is CASSQGTDNYGYTF. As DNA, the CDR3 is TGCGCCAGCAGCCAAGGGACAGATAACTATGGCTACACCTTC.